This T cell receptor beta chain was sequenced during a study of shared clonotypes between healthy human individuals. Study summary: Aged 18 to 49, the donors were two women and a few men.

General study results and limits: Donors were few, which limited the genetic and exposure-history diversity represented. The study found roughly 5.3% of naive CD4 clonotypes shared across a few donors. Clonotypes shared by all four sorted-subset donors had higher generation probabilities than non-shared clonotypes.

The assay was immunoSEQ multiplex PCR, and TCRdb's table has in-frame clones only and misses some. Of about 2 million clones in the sample, 90% to 95% were seen once. CDR1 is SGHDT, CDR2 YYEEEE, per germline. This CDR3 comprises 12 residues. V lost 4 bases and J lost 13; bases outside the gene matches: 5. As concerns this clone: Its antigen is still unknown.

The sequence came from a man younger than 35 in good health. The sequencing sample was made of naive CD4+ T cells sorted from blood. The subset was: CD45RA+ positively selected. The chain carries TRBV5-6 and TRBJ1-5; 10 positions match TRBD1. This chain's CDR3 is CASSLRDRGQHF. The CDR3 coding sequence is TGTGCCAGCAGCCTCCGGGACAGGGGACAGCATTTT.